The T cell receptor beta chain described here comes from a study of T cells in Graves' hyperthyroidism and ophthalmopathy. Findings and caveats of the study: Separation of ophthalmopathy from stable hyperthyroidism was achieved by a 13 V-J model.

This clonotype was seen just once. Antigen unknown. The hyperthyroidism patients had all been newly diagnosed, and their disease duration was under 2 months. Their ages ranged from 18 to 65 years. Diagnostic assessment was based on clinical symptoms, serum thyroxine and TRAb, thyroid ultrasound and orbital computed tomography. This CDR3 has 15 amino acids. CDR1 and CDR2 (germline): KGHSH, LQKENI. Trimming took 3 bases from V and 2 from J, leaving 13 bases between them. TCR beta CDR3 regions were amplified from RNA. Primed by the HTBI set, a first-round RT-PCR was run on the TCR CDR3. Using its own MiXCR run on the multiplex PCR reads, TCRdb lists one record per CDR3 protein. The sample consists of almost 600,000 distinct CDR3 sequences, roughly 14% of them appearing once.

The origin of this receptor is a woman in her 30s with Graves' hyperthyroidism that later progressed to Graves' ophthalmopathy. Material: blood. The V and J genes are TRBV18 and TRBJ1-2, with D perhaps matching TRBD1 (5 bases). CDR3 in amino acids: CASSPGRTGNYGYTF. As DNA, the CDR3 is TGTGCCAGCTCACCCGGACGAACAGGCAACTATGGCTACACCTTC.